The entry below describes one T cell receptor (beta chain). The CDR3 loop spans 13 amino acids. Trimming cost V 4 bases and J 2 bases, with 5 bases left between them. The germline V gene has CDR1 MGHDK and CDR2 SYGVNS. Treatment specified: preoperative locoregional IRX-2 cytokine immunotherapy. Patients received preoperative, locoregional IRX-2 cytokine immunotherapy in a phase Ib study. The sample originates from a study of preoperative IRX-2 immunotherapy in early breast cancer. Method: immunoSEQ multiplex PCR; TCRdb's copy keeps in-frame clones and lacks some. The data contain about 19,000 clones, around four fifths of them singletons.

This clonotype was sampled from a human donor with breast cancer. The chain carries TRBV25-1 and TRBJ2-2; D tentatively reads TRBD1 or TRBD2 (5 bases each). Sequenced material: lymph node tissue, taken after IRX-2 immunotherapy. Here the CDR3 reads CASSGDNTGELFF. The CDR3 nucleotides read TGTGCCAGCAGTGGGGACAACACCGGGGAGCTGTTTTTT.